Detailed here is one T cell receptor beta chain. The antigen is not known. A read error may account for a junction end that differs from germline. The data originate from a study of Graves' ophthalmopathy and Graves' hyperthyroidism. Study-level findings and limits: Discrimination between ophthalmopathy and stable hyperthyroidism by a 13-signature model showed 87.88% sensitivity and about 84% specificity. The majority of expanded thyroid clonotypes above 0.001 frequency also occurred in blood.

Excluded: other autoimmune disease, uncontrolled infection, pregnancy or lactation. Clinicians diagnosed using symptoms, serum thyroxine, TRAb, thyroid ultrasound and orbital computed tomography. TCR beta CDR3 amplification used RNA transcripts. Second-round multiplex PCR came after first-round RT-PCR with HTBI primers. TCRdb re-called the multiplex PCR reads with MiXCR, one entry per CDR3 protein. Counted here are 650,000 to 900,000 distinct CDR3 sequences, roughly 40% occurring once; the ten biggest clones make up roughly 46%. The material sequenced was peripheral blood. This TCR was recovered from an adult man with Graves' ophthalmopathy.

The CDR3 DNA follows: TGCAGCGTTGTATCCGGGGACAACACTGAAGCCTTCTTT. Translated: CSVVSGDNTEAFF. This chain connects TRBV29-1 to TRBJ1-1, with D perhaps TRBD1 (6 bases). The germline V gene has CDR1 SQVTM and CDR2 ANQGSEA. This CDR3 is built from 13 residues.